The clone carrying this T cell receptor beta chain was seen more than once but under ten times. This record comes from a study of blood T cell repertoires in COVID-19. About the study: From the United States, Italy and Spain came samples of acute and convalescent COVID-19.

As processed by the authors: Using reference gene primer amplification, nucleated cell counts were estimated. Profiled with immunoSEQ multiplex PCR; TCRdb holds only in-frame clones, not every one. V and J calls and clone size are those listed in that table; D and trimming were worked out from the DNA. There are hundreds of thousands of clones in the sample; around 90% occur only once, and 3% lies in the top ten. CDR1 and CDR2 from the germline V gene are WNHNN and SYGVQD (reference sequence). V was pared by 0 bases and J by 5 bases, with 12 bases of the junction left unmatched. The CDR3 runs 18 residues.

V and J are TRBV10-1 and TRBJ2-1, with 8 bases that match TRBD2. This clonotype was sampled from a man aged 18 to 35 with active or convalescent COVID-19. The sequencing sample was made of peripheral blood. Written as DNA, the CDR3 is TGCGCCAGCAGTGAGTCTGCGCTAGCGGGTTTCGGGCACAATGAGCAGTTCTTC. It yields the protein CASSESALAGFGHNEQFF.